The entry below describes one T cell receptor (beta chain). Assignment of participants to cohorts was predicated upon participant-reported clinical history. J lost 8 bases, V lost 5 bases, and 6 bases had no gene match. CDR3 length: 14 amino acids. Germline V CDR1 and CDR2: SGHVS, FQNEAQ. This record belongs to a study of blood T cell repertoires in COVID-19. Data came from immunoSEQ multiplex PCR; TCRdb stores just in-frame clones and leaves some out. The sample shows 170,000 or so clones, 75% to 90% of them seen only once. Sequenced material: PBMCs or T cells enriched from blood (not recorded which). This sequence originates from a man aged 35-49 years who had recovered from COVID-19. The chain links TRBV7-8 to TRBJ1-4, with 9 positions matching TRBD1. CDR3 DNA sequence: TGTGCCAGCAGCCCTGCTGACAGGGGGGAAAAACTGTTTTTT. It codes for CASSPADRGEKLFF.